This is a list of T cell receptor beta chains from one sample in a study of blood T cell repertoires in COVID-19. The table came from immunoSEQ multiplex PCR; TCRdb's copy has only in-frame clones and leaves some out. The sample carries approximately 240,000 clones, more than 60% recorded once. Sequenced sample: peripheral blood. These receptor sequences come from a woman aged 40 to 50 with active or convalescent COVID-19. CDR3s include the opening cysteine and the closing phenylalanine or tryptophan. D genes are given only for firm matches. A row's size may be missing; if present it is once, few, many or a size class.

J gene: TRBJ2-3
clone size: .
V gene: TRBV7-2
D gene: .
CDR3 DNA: TGTGCCAGCAGCTTAAGCGGCGCGGGGGCTCGGGGAGATACGCAGTATTTT
CDR3 protein: CASSLSGAGARGDTQYF

J gene: TRBJ2-1
clone size: .
V gene: TRBV18
D gene: TRBD1
CDR3 DNA: TGTGCCAGCTCACCGGGGACAGGGGATATAAGCAATGAGCAGTTCTTC
CDR3 protein: CASSPGTGDISNEQFF

J gene: TRBJ2-1
clone size: .
V gene: TRBV15
D gene: .
CDR3 DNA: TGTGCCACCAGCAGCGCCGGGATCCGAACCAATGAGCAGTTCTTC
CDR3 protein: CATSSAGIRTNEQFF

J gene: TRBJ1-2
clone size: .
V gene: TRBV9
D gene: TRBD1
CDR3 DNA: TGTGCCAGCAGCACCCCCGGACAGGGGATTGGCTACACCTTC
CDR3 protein: CASSTPGQGIGYTF

J gene: TRBJ2-3
clone size: .
V gene: TRBV3-1/TRBV3-2
D gene: TRBD2
CDR3 DNA: TGTGCCAGCAGCCCCCGTGGGGTCGCGGGGGGCCCCCGGAGAAATACGCAGTATTTT
CDR3 protein: CASSPRGVAGGPRRNTQYF

J gene: TRBJ1-3
clone size: once
V gene: TRBV15
D gene: .
CDR3 DNA: TGTGCCACCAGCAGCCTCCAGGAACCTGGAAACACCATATATTTT
CDR3 protein: CATSSLQEPGNTIYF

J gene: TRBJ2-3
clone size: .
V gene: TRBV7-3
D gene: TRBD2
CDR3 DNA: TGTGCCAGCAGCTTAGGTGCGGGGGGCCGCACAGATACGCAGTATTTT
CDR3 protein: CASSLGAGGRTDTQYF

J gene: TRBJ1-1
clone size: .
V gene: TRBV12-3/TRBV12-4
D gene: .
CDR3 DNA: TGTGCCAGCAACGAACACATGAACACTGAAGCTTTCTTT
CDR3 protein: CASNEHMNTEAFF

J gene: TRBJ1-6
clone size: .
V gene: TRBV9
D gene: .
CDR3 DNA: TGTGCCAGCACCACGAGGGGGAATGAGAGAGGCTCACCCCTCCACTTT
CDR3 protein: CASTTRGNERGSPLHF

J gene: TRBJ2-7
clone size: .
V gene: TRBV27
D gene: TRBD1
CDR3 DNA: TGTGCCAGCAGTTTAGGGCAGGGGGCTTACGAGCAGTACTTC
CDR3 protein: CASSLGQGAYEQYF

J gene: TRBJ2-6
clone size: .
V gene: TRBV7-9
D gene: .
CDR3 DNA: TGTGCCAATAGCTCTGGGGCCAACGTCCTGACTTTC
CDR3 protein: CANSSGANVLTF

J gene: TRBJ2-2
clone size: .
V gene: TRBV3-1/TRBV3-2
D gene: TRBD2
CDR3 DNA: TGTGCCAGCACGGGACTACAGAACACCGGGGAGCTGTTTTTT
CDR3 protein: CASTGLQNTGELFF

J gene: TRBJ1-1
clone size: .
V gene: TRBV2
D gene: TRBD1
CDR3 DNA: TGTGCCAGCAACAGGGGGGGGACTGAAGCTTTCTTT
CDR3 protein: CASNRGGTEAFF

J gene: TRBJ1-2
clone size: .
V gene: TRBV28
D gene: TRBD1
CDR3 DNA: TGTGCCAGCAGTTTACCAAGACAGGGGACGAACTATGGCTACACCTTC
CDR3 protein: CASSLPRQGTNYGYTF

J gene: TRBJ2-2
clone size: few
V gene: TRBV30
D gene: .
CDR3 DNA: TGTGCCTGGAGTCCTCCGGACGGGGGTGGTACCGGGGAGCTGTTTTTT
CDR3 protein: CAWSPPDGGGTGELFF

J gene: TRBJ1-2
clone size: .
V gene: TRBV5-6
D gene: .
CDR3 DNA: TGTGCCAGCAGCTTGGGATTCCAGGCCTATGGCTACACCTTC
CDR3 protein: CASSLGFQAYGYTF

J gene: TRBJ1-3
clone size: .
V gene: TRBV28
D gene: .
CDR3 DNA: TGTGCCAGCAGTTTATGGACGCAGGGCCTCTCTGGAAACACCATATATTTT
CDR3 protein: CASSLWTQGLSGNTIYF

J gene: TRBJ1-2
clone size: .
V gene: TRBV11-2
D gene: .
CDR3 DNA: TGTGCCAGCAGCCACCTTATCTTGGGGGCGCGCGGCTACACCTTC
CDR3 protein: CASSHLILGARGYTF

J gene: TRBJ2-3
clone size: .
V gene: TRBV5-4
D gene: TRBD2
CDR3 DNA: TGTGCCAGCAGCTTGGCTAGCGGGGTCACAGATACGCAGTATTTT
CDR3 protein: CASSLASGVTDTQYF

J gene: TRBJ1-1
clone size: .
V gene: TRBV2
D gene: .
CDR3 DNA: TGTGCCAGCACCTGGACACCGAACACTGAAGCTTTCTTT
CDR3 protein: CASTWTPNTEAFF

J gene: TRBJ2-2
clone size: .
V gene: TRBV11-3
D gene: TRBD1
CDR3 DNA: TGTGCCAGCAGCTTCGGACAGGGCAAAAGGGACACCGGGGAGCTGTTTTTT
CDR3 protein: CASSFGQGKRDTGELFF

J gene: TRBJ2-3
clone size: .
V gene: TRBV4-1
D gene: .
CDR3 DNA: TGCGCCAGCAGCCAAGCGGGAACGGGGGGCACAGATACGCAGTATTTT
CDR3 protein: CASSQAGTGGTDTQYF

J gene: TRBJ2-7
clone size: once
V gene: TRBV29-1
D gene: TRBD1
CDR3 DNA: TGCAGCGTTCATCCCCATAGGACAGGCGCCACTTACGAGCAGTACTTC
CDR3 protein: CSVHPHRTGATYEQYF

J gene: TRBJ1-1
clone size: .
V gene: TRBV28
D gene: TRBD1
CDR3 DNA: TGTGCCAGCTTCAGACAGGGCCAGAACACTGAAGCTTTCTTT
CDR3 protein: CASFRQGQNTEAFF

J gene: TRBJ1-2
clone size: .
V gene: TRBV2
D gene: .
CDR3 DNA: TGTGCCAGCACCGACGGGCAGGGGCTAGGTGGCTACACCTTC
CDR3 protein: CASTDGQGLGGYTF

J gene: TRBJ1-2
clone size: .
V gene: TRBV18
D gene: .
CDR3 DNA: TGTGCCAGCTTCACCACCGGGTCAGTGGGGAACCCCTCTGGGGGGTATGGCTACACCTTC
CDR3 protein: CASFTTGSVGNPSGGYGYTF

J gene: TRBJ1-3
clone size: .
V gene: TRBV21-1
D gene: .
CDR3 DNA: TGTGCCAGCAGCAAACAGGGAAGGTGTGGAAACACCATATATTTT
CDR3 protein: CASSKQGRCGNTIYF

J gene: TRBJ1-1
clone size: .
V gene: TRBV5-1
D gene: .
CDR3 DNA: TGCGCCAGCAGCTTGAGCGCCTACGCTGAAGCTTTCTTT
CDR3 protein: CASSLSAYAEAFF

J gene: TRBJ1-3
clone size: .
V gene: TRBV19
D gene: .
CDR3 DNA: TGTGCCAGTAGTATCAATCAGGGGAGACCTGGAAACACCATATATTTT
CDR3 protein: CASSINQGRPGNTIYF

J gene: TRBJ2-1
clone size: once
V gene: TRBV6-6
D gene: TRBD2
CDR3 DNA: TGTGCCAGCAGTTACTCGGTGGTAGCGGGGGTCAATGAGCAGTTCTTC
CDR3 protein: CASSYSVVAGVNEQFF

J gene: TRBJ1-3
clone size: .
V gene: TRBV30
D gene: .
CDR3 DNA: TGTGCCTGGAGCGGGGTGGGAGCGCCTGGAAACACCATATATTTT
CDR3 protein: CAWSGVGAPGNTIYF

J gene: TRBJ1-2
clone size: .
V gene: TRBV7-9
D gene: TRBD1
CDR3 DNA: TGTGCCAGCAGCTTGACGACAGGGACCCATGGCTACACCTTC
CDR3 protein: CASSLTTGTHGYTF

J gene: TRBJ1-2
clone size: .
V gene: TRBV5-5
D gene: TRBD1
CDR3 DNA: TGTGCCAGCAGCTTGGCCGGACAGGGTGTCTATGGCTACACCTTC
CDR3 protein: CASSLAGQGVYGYTF

J gene: TRBJ2-6
clone size: .
V gene: TRBV27
D gene: .
CDR3 DNA: TGTGCCAGCAGTTTACGAACACAGGCCCTCTCTGGGGCCAACGTCCTGACTTTC
CDR3 protein: CASSLRTQALSGANVLTF

J gene: TRBJ1-6
clone size: .
V gene: TRBV7-9
D gene: .
CDR3 DNA: TGTGCCAGCAGCCCTGACAGAAATTCACCCCTCCACTTT
CDR3 protein: CASSPDRNSPLHF